The following is a T cell receptor beta chain sequence with its context. The sample originates from a study of glioma-infiltrating T cells. Amplification of TCR alpha and beta CDR3 regions from RNA used iRepertoire nested multiplex PCR. One-step reverse transcription and amplification started from about 100-400 ng of tissue mRNA or PBMC total RNA. In TCRdb, the multiplex PCR reads were re-called with MiXCR into one record per CDR3 protein. The repertoire has more than 95,000 distinct CDR3 sequences, around 31% of them found once; the top ten carry approximately 43%. Germline loops: CDR1 SGHNT, CDR2 YENEEA. The CDR3 sequence is 12 residues long. The V gene lost 3 bases and the J gene lost 6 bases, with 7 bases spanning the gap.

This clonotype was sampled from a human donor with low-grade glioma or glioblastoma, undergoing nonglioma brain surgery, or in good health (not recorded which). V and J are TRBV11-3 and TRBJ2-3; no clear D gene. The specimen was glioma tissue, nonneoplastic brain tissue, or PBMCs (not recorded which). CDR3 in amino acids: CASSFPDDTQYF. Written as DNA, the CDR3 is TGTGCCAGCAGCTTTCCGGACGATACGCAGTATTTT.